This T cell receptor (beta chain) was profiled in a study of cytomegalovirus exposure and HLA in healthy donors. Study-wide results and limits: Sequencing likely produced, as an artifact, a cluster of highly shared sequence variants. Associated with cytomegalovirus, according to the listing, were 150 to 200 TCR beta chains. A reported reduction in N-insertions relative to the 666-donor mean was seen in an Asian-associated ancestry cluster in a later analysis.

The primer mix had 60 Vbeta and 13 Jbeta primers. Profiled with immunoSEQ multiplex PCR; TCRdb holds only in-frame clones, not every one. Listed are 91,000 or so clones; around 3.6% falls within the top ten. Points on this clone: Its specificity is unknown.

This CDR3 contains 14 residues. Germline V lookup: CDR1 MNHNS, CDR2 SASEGT. The V segment lost 6 bases and the J segment 3 bases; nucleotides outside the gene matches: 4. The chain recombines TRBV6-1 with TRBJ1-4; 7 bases are a match to TRBD1. Sequencing was done on a sample of PBMCs. The clonotype was recovered from a woman in her 30s in good health and CMV-seronegative. The CDR3 reads CASRSTGSNEKLFF. Here the CDR3 DNA reads TGTGCCAGCAGATCGACAGGGTCTAATGAAAAACTGTTTTTT.